The entry that follows covers one TCR beta chain sequence. V gave up 5 bases and J gave up 7 bases; unmatched junction bases: 7. The CDR3 consists of 13 residues. Germline assignment: CDR1 MNHEY and CDR2 SVGAGI. This entry comes from a study of blood T cell repertoires in COVID-19. About the study: COVID-19 samples from acute and convalescent phases originated in the United States, Italy and Spain. Sample material is recorded as cDNA or gDNA derived from T cells, B-cell-depleted T cells, or PBMCs.

In the authors' methods: Scientists estimated how many nucleated cells there were by amplifying reference gene primers. Measured with immunoSEQ multiplex PCR; TCRdb has only the in-frame clones, and not every one. V and J calls and clone size are given by that table; D and trimming were obtained from the DNA. In the table there are about 230,000 clones, approximately 87% of which are singletons. The specimen sequenced was peripheral blood. The sequence was collected from a woman between 70 and 85 years old with active or convalescent COVID-19. The genes are TRBV6-5 and TRBJ1-2; 7 bases fit TRBD1. The DNA for the CDR3 is TGTGCCAGCAGTAGAGACAGGGCAACTGGCTACACCTTC. Translation gives CASSRDRATGYTF.